A single sample is the source of the 24 T cell receptor beta chains below, sequenced in a study of human T cells and chemical hapten exposure. Using its own MiXCR run on the RACE reads, TCRdb lists one record per CDR3 protein. This sample carries approximately 90,000 distinct CDR3 sequences, 10% of them seen once, and the ten largest clones take roughly 2.4%. Time point: patch test 1, 2 weeks after DPC sensitization. Treatment here: therapeutic diphenylcyclopropenone sensitization with weekly scalp DPC. The specimen was whole blood, collected in connection with sensitization to the hapten diphenylcyclopropenone (DPC). These receptors were obtained from a man in his forties with alopecia areata. Some clones in this sample may be carry-over from other donors' samples.

The chain combines TRBV28 with TRBJ2-7, with D possibly TRBD1 on 6 matching bases. Germline-derived CDR1 and CDR2 are MDHEN and SYDVKM. V was pared by 6 bases and J by 1 base, with 13 bases between. This CDR3 comprises 14 residues. The CDR3 DNA reads as TGTGCCAGCAGATCCGGGACAAAATCCTACGAGCAGTACTTC. Its translation is CASRSGTKSYEQYF.

This clonotype was detected many times. The chain employs TRBV12-3 or TRBV12-4 and TRBJ1-2; D remains ambiguous. V was pared by 0 bases and J by 3 bases, with 8 bases between. This CDR3 has 14 amino acids. This CDR3 reads CASSLAQDHYGYTF. Written as DNA, the CDR3 is TGTGCCAGCAGTTTAGCGCAGGACCACTATGGCTACACCTTC.

This clonotype came up many times. The chain links TRBV28 to TRBJ2-3; TRBD1 aligns across 12 bases. CDR3 length: 18 amino acids. The V gene end was trimmed by 3 bases and the J gene end by 3 bases; junction bases not matched to a gene: 10. Per the germline V gene, CDR1 is MDHEN and CDR2 is SYDVKM. The CDR3 sequence is CASSFGGTGGWSTDTQYF. In nucleotides, the CDR3 is TGTGCCAGCAGTTTTGGTGGGACAGGGGGCTGGAGTACAGATACGCAGTATTTT.

The sample holds a few counts of this clonotype. The chain is built from TRBV28 and TRBJ2-7; 7 nucleotides line up with TRBD2. The V gene's germline CDR1 is MDHEN and CDR2 SYDVKM. The CDR3 consists of 13 residues. The V and J ends lost 7 bases and 0 bases, in that order; junction bases with no gene match: 3. CDR3 loop: CASTGTISYEQYF. CDR3 in DNA: TGTGCCAGCACGGGGACTATCTCCTACGAGCAGTACTTC.

This clonotype was counted a few times. The chain joins TRBV19 to TRBJ2-3; 9 bases match TRBD2. This CDR3 is built from 14 residues. From germline, CDR1 is LNHDA and CDR2 SQIVND (reference sequence). V was clipped by 7 bases and J by 6 bases; unmatched bases: 8. CDR3 protein: CASKSLAGTDTQYF. CDR3 sequence (DNA): TGTGCCAGTAAATCTCTAGCGGGAACGGATACGCAGTATTTT.

This clonotype was observed a few times. The chain combines TRBV3-1 with TRBJ1-4, with D possibly being TRBD1 (6 bases). Trimming took off 6 bases at V and 5 bases at J, with 10 bases between the two ends. This CDR3 has 13 amino acids. CDR1 and CDR2 (germline): LGHDT, YNNKEL (reference sequence). CDR3 in DNA: TGTGCCAGCAGTAAGGGGGAGAATGAAAAACTGTTTTTT. Amino acid sequence: CASSKGENEKLFF.

V is TRBV2 and J is TRBJ1-1, with 9 bases that match TRBD1. The germline CDR1 and CDR2 sequences are SNHLY and FYNNEI. The V and J ends lost 4 bases and 4 bases, in that order; junction bases with no gene match: 1. CDR3 length: 13 residues. CDR3 bases: TGTGCCAGCAGTGTACAGGGGGCCACTGAAGCTTTCTTT. Amino acid sequence: CASSVQGATEAFF.

The V call is TRBV29-1, the J call TRBJ2-5, with 11 nucleotides matching TRBD1. Germline V lookup: CDR1 SQVTM, CDR2 ANQGSEA. CDR3 length: 15 amino acids. Trimming removed 4 bases from V and 4 bases from J; junction bases left unmatched: 8. For the CDR3, the DNA is TGCAGCGTTGCCCGTGGGACAGGGGGAGGAGAGACCCAGTACTTC. It translates to CSVARGTGGGETQYF.

This clonotype was observed a handful of times. The chain recombines TRBV4-3 with TRBJ1-3; D not resolved. This CDR3 has 15 residues. Germline CDR1 is LGHNA and CDR2 is YSLEER. With 0 bases removed from V and 0 bases from J, the gap between germline ends came to 6 bases. In DNA, the CDR3 is TGCGCCAGCAGCCAAGATGCGCGCTCTGGAAACACCATATATTTT. Its protein is CASSQDARSGNTIYF.

CDR3 in amino acids: CASSQTSGSGDTQYF. The CDR3 nucleotides are TGTGCCAGCAGCCAGACTAGCGGGTCTGGAGATACGCAGTATTTT. This chain joins TRBV7-2 and TRBJ2-3, with 10 positions matching TRBD2. The J segment lost 5 bases and the V segment lost 5 bases, leaving 7 bases of the junction unmatched. Germline values: CDR1 SGHTA, CDR2 FQGNSA. The CDR3 extends over 15 amino acids.

The chain combines TRBV10-3 with TRBJ2-3; D not certain. CDR1 is ENHRY and CDR2 is SYGVKD in the germline V gene. The CDR3 covers 11 residues. The V gene lost 5 bases and the J gene lost 6 bases, with 6 bases spanning the gap. CDR3 protein: CAISMVDTQYF. CDR3 coding DNA: TGTGCCATCAGTATGGTGGATACGCAGTATTTT.

This clonotype was counted at least ten times. The V gene is TRBV6-5, the J gene TRBJ1-4, with D possibly matching TRBD1 (6 bases). The V gene's germline CDR1 is MNHEY and CDR2 SVGAGI. The CDR3 runs to 16 residues. Trimming pared 3 bases from V and 8 bases from J, leaving 19 bases between. The chain's CDR3 is CASSYKGGGEEEKLFF. CDR3 in DNA: TGTGCCAGCAGTTATAAGGGGGGGGGGGAAGAGGAAAAACTGTTTTTT.

The chain carries TRBV28 and TRBJ1-5; 7 positions match TRBD1. The CDR3 has 15 residues. The V and J ends lost 3 bases and 5 bases, in that order; junction bases with no gene match: 7. CDR1 MDHEN and CDR2 SYDVKM come from the germline V gene. The CDR3 region is CASSLGDSPDQPQHF. Here the CDR3 DNA reads TGTGCCAGCAGTTTGGGGGACAGTCCTGATCAGCCCCAGCATTTT.

The chain links TRBV21-1 to TRBJ2-1. TRBV21-1 is annotated as a pseudogene. The CDR3 runs 18 residues. As DNA, the CDR3 is TGTGCCAGCAGCACAACTTACCTAACGGAAAGCTCCTGCAATGAGCAGTTCTTC. This gives the protein CASSTTYLTESSCNEQFF.

This clonotype has a count of ten or more. The chain combines TRBV28 with TRBJ2-1; 10 nucleotides align to TRBD1. The CDR3 has 16 residues. The germline CDR1 and CDR2 sequences are MDHEN and SYDVKM. V gave up 5 bases and J gave up 8 bases; unmatched junction bases: 12. The CDR3 DNA sequence: TGTGCCAGCAGTCCCCCCGGGACAGGGGCAACCTATGAGCAGTTCTTC. Its translation is CASSPPGTGATYEQFF.

The chain has TRBV7-2 and TRBJ1-6; 11 bases agree with TRBD1. J lost 10 bases, V lost 5 bases, and 13 bases had no gene match. Germline values: CDR1 SGHTA, CDR2 FQGNSA. The CDR3 runs 17 residues. CDR3 residues: CASSARPAGQGDSPLHF. The CDR3 nucleotides are TGTGCCAGCAGCGCACGACCCGCGGGACAGGGGGACTCACCCCTCCACTTT.

This clonotype was counted between two and nine times. The J gene is TRBJ2-5, the V gene TRBV4-2, with 8 bases lining up with TRBD2. CDR3 length: 18 amino acids. Germline V gives CDR1 LGHNA, CDR2 YNFKEQ. The V and J ends lost 0 bases and 1 base, in that order; junction bases with no gene match: 10. The CDR3: CASSQDLRAGGAQETQYF. For the CDR3, the DNA is TGTGCCAGCAGCCAAGATCTTAGGGCGGGGGGAGCCCAAGAGACCCAGTACTTC.

This clonotype was counted a few times. J is TRBJ1-1 and V is TRBV10-3, with D uncertain. Germline assignment: CDR1 ENHRY and CDR2 SYGVKD. V was cut by 3 bases and J by 1 base, with 6 bases left in between. The CDR3 totals 13 residues. Here the CDR3 DNA reads TGTGCCATCAGTGACCCACAGAACACTGAAGCTTTCTTT. This translates into CAISDPQNTEAFF.

This clonotype was detected only a few times. This chain uses TRBV6-6 with TRBJ1-6; TRBD1 aligns across 7 bases. The CDR3 is 14 amino acids. The V gene end was trimmed by 6 bases and the J gene end by 6 bases; junction bases not matched to a gene: 5. Germline CDR1 reads MNHNY; CDR2 reads SVGAGI (reference sequence). CDR3 nucleotide sequence: TGTGCCAGCAGGGACGGACAGGTTAATTCACCCCTCCACTTT. It encodes CASRDGQVNSPLHF.

Many counts were recorded for this clonotype. The chain couples TRBV6-2 or TRBV6-3 to TRBJ2-2; D is unresolved. This CDR3 has 12 residues. In germline, CDR1 is MNHEY, CDR2 SVGEGT. Deletions cut 10 bases from V and 7 bases from J, with 13 bases between. The CDR3 sequence: CAIGRVGGELFF. DNA of the CDR3: TGTGCCATCGGCCGTGTGGGCGGGGAGCTGTTTTTT.

There are a few counts of this clonotype. The junction shows a germline mismatch at one end, possibly a read error. The V gene is TRBV24-1, the J gene TRBJ2-5; D is unresolved. This CDR3 comprises 13 residues. CDR1 and CDR2 (germline): KGHDR, SFDVKD. In DNA form, the CDR3 reads TGTGCCACAAGTGTATGGGGACAAGAGACCCAGTACTTC. Residues: CATSVWGQETQYF.

The J gene is TRBJ2-1, the V gene TRBV28; either TRBD1 or TRBD2 may fit D (8 bases each). The V end lost 6 bases, the J end lost 15 bases, and 18 bases lay between the germline ends. CDR3 length equals 12 residues. CDR1 and CDR2 from the germline V gene are MDHEN and SYDVKM. This CDR3 is CASRGTGLALFF. CDR3 DNA sequence: TGTGCCAGCAGGGGGACAGGACTAGCTTTGTTCTTC. Drawing the rest from reference TRBV28 and TRBJ2-1, the complete variable domain is DVKVTQSSRYLVKRTGEKVFLECVQDMDHENMFWYRQDPGLGLRLIYFSYDVKMKEKGDIPEGYSVSREKKERFSLILESASTNQTSMYLCASRGTGLALFFGPGTRLTVL.

This clonotype was observed at least ten times. This chain joins TRBV21-1 and TRBJ2-7. TRBV21-1 is deemed a pseudogene. The CDR3 length is 8 residues. The CDR3 DNA reads TGTGCCAGCAGCCAGCAGTACGTC. Its protein is CASSQQYV.

This clonotype turned up a few times. Here the CDR3 reads CASSWAGHNSPLHF. As DNA, the CDR3 is TGTGCCAGCAGTTGGGCAGGGCATAATTCACCCCTCCACTTT. The V call is TRBV12-3 or TRBV12-4, the J call TRBJ1-6, with D possibly TRBD1 on 5 matching bases. This CDR3 comprises 14 residues. The V and J ends lost 4 bases and 5 bases respectively, with 9 bases between them.